This T cell receptor (beta chain) is from a study of blood T cells in healthy people across ages. Study-wide points: Naive T cell percentage and TCR beta diversity correlated strongly.

The authors ran a second PCR of about 7 to 12 cycles using a sample-barcoded 5' primer and a J-beta primer mix. TCRdb passed the 5' RACE reads through MiXCR, listing each CDR3 protein once. There are approximately 790,000 distinct CDR3 sequences in the sample; about 59% occur only once, and 25% to 35% lies in the top ten. This CDR3 is 18 amino acids long. V was cut by 3 bases and J by 0 bases, with 16 bases left in between. The germline V gene encodes CDR1 SGHRS and CDR2 YFSETQ. To note about this clonotype: The antigen is undetermined.

This TCR was sampled from a man aged 30-40 years in good health. The sequenced sample consisted of blood. J is TRBJ2-6 and V is TRBV5-1, with D possibly matching TRBD2 (6 bases). The CDR3 spells CASSSLTGLSSGANVLTF. CDR3 DNA: TGCGCCAGCAGCTCTCTAACGGGACTGAGCTCTGGGGCCAACGTCCTGACTTTC.